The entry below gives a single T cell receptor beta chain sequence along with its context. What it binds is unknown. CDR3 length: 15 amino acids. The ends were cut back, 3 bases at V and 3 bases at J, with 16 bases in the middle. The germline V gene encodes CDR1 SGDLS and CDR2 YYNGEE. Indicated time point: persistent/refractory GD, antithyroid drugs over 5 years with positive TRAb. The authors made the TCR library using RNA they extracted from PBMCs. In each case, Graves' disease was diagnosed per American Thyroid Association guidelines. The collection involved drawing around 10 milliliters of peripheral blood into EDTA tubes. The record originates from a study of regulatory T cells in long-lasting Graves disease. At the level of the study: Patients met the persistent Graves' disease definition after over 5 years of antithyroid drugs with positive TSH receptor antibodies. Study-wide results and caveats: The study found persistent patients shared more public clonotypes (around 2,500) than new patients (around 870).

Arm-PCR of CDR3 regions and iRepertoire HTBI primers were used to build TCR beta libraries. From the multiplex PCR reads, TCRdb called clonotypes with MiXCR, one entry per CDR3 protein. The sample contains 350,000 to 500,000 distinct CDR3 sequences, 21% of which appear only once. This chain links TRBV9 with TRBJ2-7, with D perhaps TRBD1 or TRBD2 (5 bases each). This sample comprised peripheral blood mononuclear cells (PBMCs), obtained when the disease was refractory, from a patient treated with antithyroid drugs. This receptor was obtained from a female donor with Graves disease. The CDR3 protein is CASSAEGTSNYEQYF. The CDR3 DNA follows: TGTGCCAGCAGCGCTGAAGGGACCTCTAACTACGAGCAGTACTTC. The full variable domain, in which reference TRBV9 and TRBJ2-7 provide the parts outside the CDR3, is DSGVTQTPKHLITATGQRVTLRCSPRSGDLSVYWYQQSLDQGLQFLIQYYNGEERAKGNILERFSAQQFPDLHSELNLSSLELGDSALYFCASSAEGTSNYEQYFGPGTRLTVT.